This record covers a single T cell receptor beta chain. Its antigen is still unknown. The sample originates from a study of shared clonotypes between healthy human individuals. Points from the study as a whole: It was observed that 5% to 6.5% of naive CD4 clonotypes were shared across a few donors.

Repertoires were generated with immunoSEQ multiplex PCR, while TCRdb's copy carries only in-frame clones and drops some. The profile shows 600,000 to 750,000 clones, around 90% of them singletons. Only Caucasian adults living in Nashville, Tennessee made up the donor group. This CDR3 is 14 amino acids long. Trimming removed 6 bases from V and 0 bases from J, with 11 bases in between. Germline V gives CDR1 SNHLY, CDR2 FYNNEI. The chain has TRBV2 and TRBJ1-1; D gene unclear. The sequence was obtained from a man younger than 35 in good health. Some clones in this sample may be carry-over from other donors' samples. The sample taken for sequencing was memory CD8+ T cells from PBMCs. Subset indicated: CD45RO+ cells pooled with CCR7-negative TemRA cells. Here the CDR3 DNA reads TGTGCCAGCAGCTGGACCGCTATGAACACTGAAGCTTTCTTT. It translates to CASSWTAMNTEAFF.